This is a list of T cell receptor beta chains from one sample in a study of T-cell reconstitution after alpha-beta-depleted transplantation in children. MiXCR, run by TCRdb on the PCR reads, gives a single entry per CDR3 protein. The table shows about 600,000 distinct CDR3 sequences, with approximately 12% occurring only once. Sequencing was performed on PBMCs, mostly from graft donor cells, taken 360 days after TCRalphabeta/CD19-depleted stem cell transplant. The receptors stem from a male patient under 18 who had a stem cell transplant for acute myeloid leukemia, so the T cells may come from the graft donor. Each CDR3 is given with its conserved first and last residue. Fields, in order: D gene, CDR3 length, clone size, J gene, V gene, CDR3 protein, CDR3 DNA. The D gene is left open where the match is weak. Clone size is stated in some rows and not others, as once, few, many or a class when expanded.

D: .
length: 15
size: many
J: TRBJ2-2
V: TRBV20-1
CDR3: CSARGRSGWTGELFF
DNA: TGCAGTGCTAGAGGCCGCAGCGGATGGACCGGGGAGCTGTTTTTT

D: TRBD2
length: 18
size: many
J: TRBJ2-5
V: TRBV28
CDR3: CASSLLPLAGPLQETQYF
DNA: TGTGCCAGCAGTTTGTTGCCGCTAGCGGGCCCGTTACAAGAGACCCAGTACTTC

D: .
length: 15
size: .
J: TRBJ1-1
V: TRBV29-1
CDR3: CSVEGTVGGGTEAFF
DNA: TGCAGCGTTGAAGGGACCGTGGGGGGCGGCACTGAAGCTTTCTTT

D: .
length: 12
size: many
J: TRBJ2-1
V: TRBV12-3/TRBV12-4
CDR3: CASSRVYNEQFF
DNA: TGTGCCAGCAGCCGGGTTTACAATGAGCAGTTCTTC

D: .
length: 12
size: many
J: TRBJ2-1
V: TRBV9
CDR3: CASSVAGNEQFF
DNA: TGTGCCAGCAGCGTAGCGGGCAATGAGCAGTTCTTC

D: .
length: 12
size: many
J: TRBJ2-1
V: TRBV5-6
CDR3: CASSLNRVEQFF
DNA: TGTGCCAGCAGCTTGAACAGGGTTGAGCAGTTCTTC

D: TRBD2
length: 14
size: many
J: TRBJ2-5
V: TRBV20-1
CDR3: CSASQREGLETQYF
DNA: TGCAGTGCTAGCCAGCGGGAGGGCCTTGAGACCCAGTACTTC

D: .
length: 15
size: few
J: TRBJ2-7
V: TRBV7-2
CDR3: CASSLGPKRTDEQYF
DNA: TGTGCCAGCAGCTTGGGTCCCAAACGGACGGACGAGCAGTACTTC

D: .
length: 13
size: many
J: TRBJ2-3
V: TRBV5-1
CDR3: CASRKATTDTQYF
DNA: TGCGCCAGCAGGAAGGCTACCACAGATACGCAGTATTTT

D: TRBD1
length: 18
size: many
J: TRBJ1-6
V: TRBV6-2/TRBV6-3
CDR3: CASSYVQGALGNNSPLHF
DNA: TGTGCCAGCAGTTACGTCCAGGGGGCGTTGGGAAATAATTCACCCCTCCACTTT

D: TRBD2
length: 19
size: few
J: TRBJ2-1
V: TRBV25-1
CDR3: CASSGKQGLAGGLYNEQFF
DNA: TGTGCCAGCAGTGGGAAGCAGGGACTAGCGGGAGGGCTCTACAATGAGCAGTTCTTC

D: .
length: 19
size: .
J: TRBJ2-4
V: TRBV21-1
CDR3: CASSNPRASGNLAKNIQYF
DNA: TGTGCCAGCAGCAATCCCCGGGCTAGCGGAAATCTAGCCAAAAACATTCAGTACTTC

D: TRBD1
length: 14
size: few
J: TRBJ2-3
V: TRBV2
CDR3: CASRSDRGTDTQYF
DNA: TGTGCCAGCAGATCGGACAGGGGCACAGATACGCAGTATTTT

D: .
length: 14
size: many
J: TRBJ2-2
V: TRBV20-1
CDR3: CSARDDSKAGELFF
DNA: TGCAGTGCTAGAGATGATAGCAAAGCCGGGGAGCTGTTTTTT

D: TRBD2
length: 16
size: many
J: TRBJ2-1
V: TRBV6-5
CDR3: CASSYGAGGNYNEQFF
DNA: TGTGCCAGCAGTTACGGAGCGGGAGGGAACTACAATGAGCAGTTCTTC

D: .
length: 14
size: few
J: TRBJ2-7
V: TRBV29-1
CDR3: CSVEGSRGSYEQYF
DNA: TGCAGCGTTGAAGGGTCCAGGGGCTCCTACGAGCAGTACTTC

D: .
length: 14
size: .
J: TRBJ2-7
V: TRBV12-3/TRBV12-4
CDR3: CASSLGDLSYEQYF
DNA: TGTGCCAGCAGTTTGGGGGACCTTTCCTACGAGCAGTACTTC

D: TRBD1
length: 16
size: .
J: TRBJ1-2
V: TRBV7-9
CDR3: CASSSPGTGVWHGYTF
DNA: TGTGCCAGCAGCTCCCCCGGGACAGGGGTATGGCATGGCTACACCTTC

D: .
length: 16
size: many
J: TRBJ2-7
V: TRBV28
CDR3: CASSSRRGAYELRQYF
DNA: TGTGCCAGCAGCTCCCGTCGAGGAGCTTACGAGTTGAGGCAGTACTTC

D: TRBD2
length: 18
size: .
J: TRBJ2-7
V: TRBV11-2
CDR3: CASSSTTSGRARSHEQYF
DNA: TGTGCCAGCAGCTCTACAACTAGCGGGAGGGCCAGGTCACACGAGCAGTACTTC

D: .
length: 18
size: few
J: TRBJ2-4
V: TRBV28
CDR3: CASSWASAGLLGGNIQYF
DNA: TGTGCCAGCAGTTGGGCTAGTGCGGGACTTCTAGGCGGAAACATTCAGTACTTC

D: .
length: 14
size: .
J: TRBJ2-5
V: TRBV20-1
CDR3: CSANSPNPAETQYF
DNA: TGCAGTGCTAACAGCCCCAACCCGGCGGAGACCCAGTACTTC

D: .
length: 10
size: few
J: TRBJ1-1
V: TRBV20-1
CDR3: CSAWNTEAFF
DNA: TGCAGTGCTTGGAACACTGAAGCTTTCTTT

D: TRBD1
length: 15
size: many
J: TRBJ1-2
V: TRBV7-3
CDR3: CASSPSPGQSYGYTF
DNA: TGTGCCAGCAGCCCCTCCCCGGGACAGTCCTATGGCTACACCTTC

D: TRBD1
length: 15
size: few
J: TRBJ2-5
V: TRBV20-1
CDR3: CSASKGQVSQETQYF
DNA: TGCAGTGCTAGTAAGGGACAGGTCTCTCAAGAGACCCAGTACTTC

D: TRBD2
length: 15
size: few
J: TRBJ2-1
V: TRBV12-3/TRBV12-4
CDR3: CASRSDSGRSDEQFF
DNA: TGTGCCAGCAGGTCTGATAGCGGGAGGAGCGATGAGCAGTTCTTC

D: TRBD1
length: 16
size: few
J: TRBJ2-1
V: TRBV20-1
CDR3: CSARSVGTGPYNEQFF
DNA: TGCAGTGCTAGAAGTGTCGGGACAGGGCCGTACAATGAGCAGTTCTTC

D: TRBD1
length: 12
size: .
J: TRBJ2-3
V: TRBV29-1
CDR3: CSSRQGTDTQYF
DNA: TGCAGCTCAAGACAGGGAACAGATACGCAGTATTTT

D: .
length: 14
size: .
J: TRBJ2-7
V: TRBV21-1
CDR3: CASSTRQGNYEQYF
DNA: TGTGCCAGCAGCACCAGACAGGGAAACTACGAGCAGTACTTC

D: .
length: 17
size: many
J: TRBJ2-7
V: TRBV28
CDR3: CASSLFSWSGGTYEQYF
DNA: TGTGCCAGCAGTCTCTTTTCTTGGTCTGGAGGGACCTACGAGCAGTACTTC